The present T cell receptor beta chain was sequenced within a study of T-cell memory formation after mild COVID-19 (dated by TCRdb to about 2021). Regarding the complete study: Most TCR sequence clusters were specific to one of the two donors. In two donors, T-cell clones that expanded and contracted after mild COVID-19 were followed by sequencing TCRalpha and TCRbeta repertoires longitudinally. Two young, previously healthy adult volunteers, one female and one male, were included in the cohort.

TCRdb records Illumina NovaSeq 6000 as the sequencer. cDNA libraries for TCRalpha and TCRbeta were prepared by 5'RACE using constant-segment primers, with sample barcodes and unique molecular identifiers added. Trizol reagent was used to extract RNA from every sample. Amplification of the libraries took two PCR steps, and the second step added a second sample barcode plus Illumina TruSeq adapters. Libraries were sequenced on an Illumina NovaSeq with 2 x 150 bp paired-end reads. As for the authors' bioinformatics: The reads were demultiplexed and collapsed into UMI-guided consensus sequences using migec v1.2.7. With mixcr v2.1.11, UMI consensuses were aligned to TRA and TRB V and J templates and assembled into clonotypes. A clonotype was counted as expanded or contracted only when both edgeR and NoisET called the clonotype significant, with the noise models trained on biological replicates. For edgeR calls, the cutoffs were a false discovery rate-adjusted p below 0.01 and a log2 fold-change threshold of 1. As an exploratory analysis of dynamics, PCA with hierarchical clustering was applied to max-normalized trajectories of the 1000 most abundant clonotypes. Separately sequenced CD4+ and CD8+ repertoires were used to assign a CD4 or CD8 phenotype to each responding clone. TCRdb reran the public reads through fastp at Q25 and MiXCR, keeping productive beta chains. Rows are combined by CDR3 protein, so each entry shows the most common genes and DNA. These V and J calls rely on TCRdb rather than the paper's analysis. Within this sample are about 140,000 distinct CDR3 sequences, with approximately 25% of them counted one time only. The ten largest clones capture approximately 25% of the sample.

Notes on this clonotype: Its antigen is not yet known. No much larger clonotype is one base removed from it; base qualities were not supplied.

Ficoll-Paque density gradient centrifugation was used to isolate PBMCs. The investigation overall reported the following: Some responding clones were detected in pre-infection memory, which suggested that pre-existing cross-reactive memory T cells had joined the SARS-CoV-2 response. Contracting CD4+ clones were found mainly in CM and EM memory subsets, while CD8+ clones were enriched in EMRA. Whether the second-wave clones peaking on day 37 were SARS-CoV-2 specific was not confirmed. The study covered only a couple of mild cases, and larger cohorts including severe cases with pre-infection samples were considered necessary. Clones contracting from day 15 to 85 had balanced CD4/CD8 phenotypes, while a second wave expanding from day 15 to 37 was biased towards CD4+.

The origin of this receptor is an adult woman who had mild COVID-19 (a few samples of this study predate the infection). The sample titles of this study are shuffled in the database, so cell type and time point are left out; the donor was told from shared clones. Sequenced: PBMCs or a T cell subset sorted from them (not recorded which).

In nucleotide form, the sequence is TGTGCCAGCACCCTTCCCGGGGGCGAGGGTTGGGAGACCCAGTACTTC. Translation gives CASTLPGGEGWETQYF. The sequence links TRBV12-3 or TRBV12-4 to TRBJ2-5; the D call could be TRBD1 or TRBD2, with each sharing 6 bases. Trimming takes 7 bases from V and 5 bases from J, and the germline ends sit 23 bases apart. The CDR3 sequence holds 16 residues, the cysteine and phenylalanine included. Only the CDR3 part of the read is kept: 48 bases, read in frame from the first base.